This T cell receptor beta chain was profiled in a study of blood T cell repertoires in COVID-19. The germline V gene has CDR1 LNHDA and CDR2 SQIVND (reference sequence). Germline trimming cut 6 bases from V and 0 bases from J; bases unmatched to any gene: 8. The CDR3 runs to 16 residues. This table comes from immunoSEQ multiplex PCR, and its TCRdb copy is limited to in-frame clones, with some not included. The sample comprises roughly 170,000 clones, 84% of which are singletons, and 6.5% to 8.5% rests with the top ten. What was sequenced was peripheral blood. The chain uses TRBV19 and TRBJ1-5, with 7 bases matching TRBD1. The clonotype comes from a human donor in a cohort sampled during active COVID-19. The CDR3 protein is CASRNPQGDSNQPQHF. The CDR3 nucleotides read TGTGCCAGTAGAAATCCCCAGGGGGATAGCAATCAGCCCCAGCATTTT.